This T cell receptor (beta chain) stems from a study of blood T cell repertoires in COVID-19 (TCRdb year 2020). In terms of the full investigation: Collaborator samples came from the United States, Italy and Spain and covered acute and convalescent phases of COVID-19. The samples were drawn from the first 160 participants of the ongoing ImmuneRACE study and from under 1,500 subjects provided by 6 global collaborators. Sample metadata almost always included a de-identified subject ID, COVID-19 status, age in years and sex. Where available, HLA class I and class II types were obtained from metadata supplied by the sample provider rather than from assay-based typing. The repertoires were released in a freely available public database meant as a resource for research on the immune response to SARS-CoV-2. Deeply sampled blood TCRbeta repertoires from subjects exposed to, actively infected with, or recovered from COVID-19 were included in the dataset. The material from the prospective study consisted of cDNA or gDNA derived from T cells, B-cell-depleted T cells, or PBMCs. Study-wide conclusions, independent of this receptor: How much clinical and demographic metadata was included differed by source and by participant, and the metadata was provided uncurated.

TCRbeta CDR3 regions were amplified from genomic DNA using the immunoSEQ Assay, a bias-controlled multiplex PCR. Per the source publication's procedure: The number of nucleated cells in each sample was estimated by amplification of reference gene primers within the assay. To quantify the absolute abundance of each unique TCRbeta CDR3 rearrangement, sequence reads were collapsed and filtered. Productive Simpson clonality was computed per sample as the square root of Simpson's diversity index over productive rearrangements. This immuneACCESS table, as held by TCRdb, lists in-frame sequences with V and J called but not all clones. Of the missing ones, under half trace to an unresolved V gene in checked studies; the others have no known cause. Clonal size and the V and J genes are those of that table, whereas D and trimming came from the DNA. The sample table records approximately 76,000 clones; approximately 86% of these occur just once. The biggest ten clones account for around 1.9% of the sample.

Each collaborating institution followed its own protocols to collect whole blood in K2EDTA tubes. For TCRbeta analysis, collaborator samples were shipped as frozen whole blood, as isolated PBMCs, or as DNA extracted from either sample type. Turning to this clone: The target of this receptor is not known. Base qualities are not provided; no much larger clone lies one nucleotide away.

The V and J ends are trimmed by 2 bases and 6 bases, leaving 11 bases between them. The CDR3 measures 14 amino acids from cysteine to phenylalanine. Only CDR3 DNA remains: 42 bases, in frame from the first base. The germline V gene (reference sequence) gives CDR1 as LGHDT and CDR2 as YNNKEL. The sequence was collected from a woman between 55 and 75 years old with acute or convalescent COVID-19. The receptor chain draws on TRBV3-1 (or the pseudogene TRBV3-2) and TRBJ1-5, with no reliable assignment of the D segment. The sequenced material came from peripheral blood. The DNA sequence reads TGTGCCAGCAGCCAACTACAAGCGGGTCAGCCCCAGCATTTT. It specifies CASSQLQAGQPQHF.